This TCR beta chain was observed in a study of CD8 T cells in ankylosing spondylitis. Findings of the study overall: Clones tied to disease were said to be significantly enriched in matched ankylosing spondylitis synovial fluid. In ankylosing spondylitis blood, a motif of seven to nine highly homologous TCR beta variants appeared characteristic. In peripheral blood, disease-linked CD8+ clones occurred at relatively low frequencies.

On this clonotype: The target antigen is unknown. An end of the junction differs from the germline gene, which may be a read error.

Looked up from germline, CDR1 is SEHNR and CDR2 is FQNEAQ (reference sequence). The CDR3 has 11 residues. Scientists made TCR beta libraries using quantitative 5'-RACE with molecular barcodes. One entry per CDR3 protein, called by TCRdb with MiXCR from the 5' RACE reads. The data hold 230,000 or so distinct CDR3 sequences, with 15% to 20% observed a single time. The rearrangement uses TRBV7-9 and TRBJ2-2; a possible D gene is TRBD1 (6 bases). Material for sequencing was blood, either unsorted or a sorted T cell fraction (not recorded which). The receptor's source is a male donor with ankylosing spondylitis or in good health (not recorded which). The CDR3 region is CAGRGTGELFF. CDR3 coding DNA: TGTGCCGGCAGGGGCACCGGGGAGCTGTTTTTT.